These 32 T cell receptor beta chains were sequenced from one sample in a study of blood T cell repertoires in COVID-19. Libraries were prepared by immunoSEQ multiplex PCR; TCRdb keeps only in-frame clonotypes and omits some of them. Of approximately 110,000 clones listed, approximately 87% are singletons. The specimen sequenced was peripheral blood. These receptors all come from a woman aged 45-60 years with acute or convalescent COVID-19.

This rearrangement joins TRBV6-5 to TRBJ2-7; D possibly corresponds to TRBD1 (6 bases). With 5 bases removed from V and 6 bases from J, the gap between germline ends came to 11 bases. Germline V lookup: CDR1 MNHEY, CDR2 SVGAGI. The CDR3 has 12 residues. The CDR3 protein is CASSRQVGEQYF. CDR3 DNA: TGTGCCAGCAGTAGACAGGTCGGCGAGCAGTACTTC.

The chain has TRBV18 and TRBJ1-2, with 12 bases aligning to TRBD1. CDR3 length: 17 amino acids. Germline-derived CDR1 and CDR2 are KGHSH and LQKENI. Trimming removed 6 bases from V and 4 bases from J; junction bases left unmatched: 12. CDR3 region: CASSAGTGGAGAYGYTF. In DNA, the CDR3 is TGTGCCAGCTCGGCCGGGACAGGGGGCGCGGGGGCCTATGGCTACACCTTC.

The rearrangement joins TRBV5-1 to TRBJ1-1; TRBD1 matches 9 bases. The CDR3 totals 17 residues. V gave up 0 bases and J gave up 0 bases; unmatched junction bases: 6. Germline V gives CDR1 SGHRS, CDR2 YFSETQ. The CDR3 here is CASSLVGTGRMNTEAFF. The CDR3 bases are TGCGCCAGCAGCTTGGTTGGGACAGGGAGAATGAACACTGAAGCTTTCTTT. Together with reference TRBV5-1 and TRBJ1-1, the CDR3 gives the full variable domain: KAGVTQTPRYLIKTRGQQVTLSCSPISGHRSVSWYQQTPGQGLQFLFEYFSETQRNKGNFPGRFSGRQFSNSRSEMNVSTLELGDSALYLCASSLVGTGRMNTEAFFGQGTRLTVV.

The chain is built from TRBV3-1 (or the pseudogene TRBV3-2) and TRBJ1-1; D is undetermined. V was cut by 3 bases and J by 4 bases, with 6 bases left in between. The CDR3 has 12 amino acids. Germline CDR1 LGHDT, CDR2 YNNKEL (reference sequence). CDR3 DNA: TGTGCCAGCAGCCACTGGAGCACTGAAGCTTTCTTT. Protein sequence: CASSHWSTEAFF.

The V call is TRBV7-9, the J call TRBJ2-7; D may be TRBD1 (7 bases). The CDR3 runs to 14 residues. The V and J ends lost 5 bases and 4 bases respectively, with 15 bases between them. Germline assignment: CDR1 SEHNR and CDR2 FQNEAQ (reference sequence). The DNA of the CDR3 is TGTGCCAGCAGCCAGGGGGGCCTCCTTTACGAGCAGTACTTC. Residues: CASSQGGLLYEQYF. The entire variable domain, with the rest obtained from reference TRBV7-9 and TRBJ2-7, is as follows: DTGVSQNPRHKITKRGQNVTFRCDPISEHNRLYWYRQTLGQGPEFLTYFQNEAQLEKSRLLSDRFSAERPKGSFSTLEIQRTEQGDSAMYLCASSQGGLLYEQYFGPGTRLTVT.

CDR3 bases: TGCGCCAGCAGCCAACAACTGGTTAATGAAAAACTGTTTTTT. Translated: CASSQQLVNEKLFF. The chain employs TRBV4-1 and TRBJ1-4; D remains unclear. The V end lost 2 bases, the J end lost 4 bases, and 8 bases lay between the germline ends. This CDR3 region has 14 residues. From germline, CDR1 is MGHRA and CDR2 YSYEKL.

V gene TRBV13 combines with J gene TRBJ2-1, with D perhaps TRBD2 (5 bases). Between the trimmed V and J ends, which lost 3 bases and 6 bases, there was a span of 15 bases. The germline V gene encodes CDR1 PRHDT and CDR2 FYEKMQ (reference sequence). This CDR3 is 15 amino acids long. The CDR3 loop reads CASSFREMRANEQFF. The DNA of the CDR3 is TGTGCCAGCAGCTTCCGGGAAATGAGGGCCAATGAGCAGTTCTTC.

The chain is built from TRBV5-1 and TRBJ2-2, with a tentative D call TRBD2 (6 bases). There are 14 residues in the CDR3. The germline V and J ends were trimmed by 5 bases and 0 bases, with 8 bases remaining between them. The germline V gene has CDR1 SGHRS and CDR2 YFSETQ. CDR3 in amino acids: CASRGGPNTGELFF. CDR3 DNA: TGCGCCAGCAGGGGGGGACCGAACACCGGGGAGCTGTTTTTT.

This clone was seen only once. As DNA, the CDR3 is TGTGCCATCAGTGACCCGGCCAGGGTAGGTGAAAAACTGTTTTTT. Residues: CAISDPARVGEKLFF. V is TRBV10-3 and J is TRBJ1-4, with a possible D match to TRBD1 (5 bases). Germline CDR1 is ENHRY and CDR2 is SYGVKD. V was shortened by 3 bases and J by 7 bases, with 15 bases between the two germline ends. The CDR3 consists of 15 residues.

This clone has a handful of counts. The chain combines TRBV2 with TRBJ1-1, with 10 bases matching TRBD1. Germline V lookup: CDR1 SNHLY, CDR2 FYNNEI. The V and J ends lost 4 bases and 1 base, in that order; junction bases with no gene match: 3. The CDR3 consists of 15 residues. The CDR3 bases are TGTGCCAGCAGTGGGGACAGGGGAGGGAACACTGAAGCTTTCTTT. Its translation is CASSGDRGGNTEAFF.

Remarks on this clone: The sample has other DNA sequences that encode this CDR3 too. The CDR3 loop reads CASSVAPGDLGYTF. The CDR3 region has the DNA TGTGCCAGCAGCGTAGCCCCGGGAGACTTGGGCTACACCTTC. The chain couples TRBV9 to TRBJ1-2; D is unresolved. V shed 0 bases and J shed 8 bases, with 14 bases lying between them. The CDR3 runs 14 residues. The germline V gene encodes CDR1 SGDLS and CDR2 YYNGEE.

The rearrangement joins TRBV2 to TRBJ2-2; D is perhaps TRBD1 (6 bases). Trimming took 2 bases from V and 1 from J, leaving 11 bases between them. This CDR3 has 16 amino acids. Germline CDR1 is SNHLY and CDR2 is FYNNEI. The CDR3 DNA reads as TGTGCCAGCAGTGAACGACAGGCCGTGAACACCGGGGAGCTGTTTTTT. It is translated as CASSERQAVNTGELFF.

The rearrangement links TRBV11-2 to TRBJ2-3; D is uncertain. The CDR3 covers 13 residues. Trimming removed 2 bases from V and 2 bases from J, with 5 bases in between. In germline, CDR1 is SGHAT, CDR2 FQNNGV. Here the CDR3 reads CASSLTFTDTQYF. The CDR3 nucleotides read TGTGCCAGCAGCTTAACTTTCACAGATACGCAGTATTTT.

The chain recombines TRBV9 with TRBJ2-5; the match to TRBD2 covers 7 bases. V lost 4 bases to trimming and J lost 0 bases; unmatched junction nucleotides: 6. Per germline, CDR1 SGDLS and CDR2 YYNGEE. This CDR3 spans 15 amino acids. The CDR3 DNA sequence: TGTGCCAGCAGCACAGCGGGAAGGTACCAAGAGACCCAGTACTTC. Translation gives CASSTAGRYQETQYF. Together with reference TRBV9 and TRBJ2-5, the CDR3 gives the full variable domain: DSGVTQTPKHLITATGQRVTLRCSPRSGDLSVYWYQQSLDQGLQFLIQYYNGEERAKGNILERFSAQQFPDLHSELNLSSLELGDSALYFCASSTAGRYQETQYFGPGTRLLVL.

The V and J genes are TRBV2 and TRBJ1-2; 10 positions agree with TRBD1. The CDR3 covers 16 residues. Germline CDR1 and CDR2: SNHLY and FYNNEI. The junction had 7 bases not matched to a gene; V was cut back by 5 bases and J by 1 base. CDR3: CASSYSGTGVNYGYTF. Written as DNA, the CDR3 is TGTGCCAGCAGTTACTCCGGGACAGGGGTTAACTATGGCTACACCTTC.

The chain employs TRBV14 and TRBJ1-1; D uncertain. This CDR3 is built from 15 residues. Trimming pared 2 bases from V and 6 bases from J, leaving 16 bases between. Per germline, CDR1 SGHDN and CDR2 FVKESK. This chain's CDR3 is CASSQPRGGWAEAFF. The CDR3 DNA reads TGTGCCAGCAGCCAACCACGGGGTGGGTGGGCTGAAGCTTTCTTT.

This clone was seen only once. J is TRBJ1-1 and V is TRBV21-1; the table's D gene call, TRBD1, was not cross checked with the DNA. TRBV21-1 is a pseudogene. The CDR3 covers 15 residues. The CDR3: CASIPGQGLNTEAFF. The CDR3 region has the DNA TGTGCCAGCATCCCGGGACAGGGTTTGAACACTGAAGCTTTCTTT.

This clone was counted once. J is TRBJ1-1 and V is TRBV3-1 (or the pseudogene TRBV3-2); tentatively, D is TRBD1 (5 bases). Trimming removed 2 bases at V and 6 bases at J, with 10 bases between. Germline V lookup: CDR1 LGHDT, CDR2 YNNKEL (reference sequence). This CDR3 spans 13 amino acids. The CDR3 spells CASSQQRGSEAFF. The CDR3 region has the DNA TGTGCCAGCAGCCAACAAAGGGGTTCTGAAGCTTTCTTT.

The chain has TRBV25-1 and TRBJ2-3; the D gene is possibly TRBD2 (6 bases). Trimming took off 3 bases at V and 5 bases at J, with 12 bases between the two ends. Germline V gene sequence: CDR1 MGHDK, CDR2 SYGVNS. CDR3 size: 14 residues. The CDR3, as DNA: TGTGCCAGCAGTGAGTTGGGGCGGGGAGATACGCAGTATTTT. As protein: CASSELGRGDTQYF.

This clone was found once. The chain carries TRBV2 and TRBJ1-2; 10 nucleotides agree with TRBD1. CDR1 SNHLY and CDR2 FYNNEI come from the germline V gene. Trimming cost V 7 bases and J 6 bases; bases outside gene matches: 8. The CDR3 runs to 14 residues. The CDR3 sequence: CASTQRQGAHGYTF. CDR3 DNA sequence: TGTGCCAGCACCCAAAGACAGGGGGCCCATGGCTACACCTTC.

J is TRBJ2-7 and V is TRBV7-6; tentatively, D is TRBD1 (6 bases). V dropped 5 bases and J dropped 0 bases, with 11 bases sitting between them. There are 14 residues in the CDR3. CDR1 is SGHVS and CDR2 is FNYEAQ in the germline V gene. The CDR3 loop reads CASSRQASSYEQYF. The CDR3 coding sequence is TGTGCCAGCAGCCGACAGGCGAGCTCCTACGAGCAGTACTTC. Drawing the rest from reference TRBV7-6 and TRBJ2-7, the complete variable domain is GAGVSQSPRYKVTKRGQDVALRCDPISGHVSLYWYRQALGQGPEFLTYFNYEAQQDKSGLPNDRFSAERPEGSISTLTIQRTEQRDSAMYRCASSRQASSYEQYFGPGTRLTVT.

J is TRBJ1-1 and V is TRBV19, with a tentative D call TRBD1 (5 bases). The V gene's germline CDR1 is LNHDA and CDR2 SQIVND (reference sequence). With 3 bases removed from V and 8 bases from J, the gap between germline ends came to 22 bases. The CDR3 is 16 amino acids. CDR3 sequence: CASSMDREGKGSEAFF. The CDR3 DNA reads TGTGCCAGTAGTATGGATAGGGAGGGGAAGGGATCGGAAGCTTTCTTT.

This clone was detected only once. The rearrangement uses TRBV30 and TRBJ1-5; D gene uncertain. V dropped 1 base and J dropped 0 bases, with 4 bases sitting between them. Germline assignment: CDR1 GTSNPN and CDR2 SVGIG (reference sequence). The CDR3 is 13 residues long. CDR3 nucleotides: TGTGCCTGGAGTGACACTAGCAATCAGCCCCAGCATTTT. It yields the protein CAWSDTSNQPQHF.

This rearrangement joins TRBV2 to TRBJ1-5, with a tentative D call TRBD1 (5 bases). CDR3 length: 15 residues. Germline assignment: CDR1 SNHLY and CDR2 FYNNEI. V was clipped by 6 bases and J by 2 bases, with 14 bases between them. The CDR3 DNA is TGTGCCAGCAGGACCGGGAGGGGAGGCAATCAGCCCCAGCATTTT. Amino acid sequence: CASRTGRGGNQPQHF.

This clone has just one count. This chain connects TRBV12-3 or TRBV12-4 to TRBJ1-1; D perhaps matches TRBD1 (5 bases). V was shortened by 3 bases and J by 4 bases, with 9 bases between the two germline ends. This CDR3 has 13 amino acids. CDR3 sequence (DNA): TGTGCCAGCAGTTTTAACGGGGGCACTGAAGCTTTCTTT. The encoded protein is CASSFNGGTEAFF.

The chain has TRBV28 and TRBJ2-7; TRBD2 is a possible D gene (8 bases). This CDR3 contains 14 residues. Germline values: CDR1 MDHEN, CDR2 SYDVKM. Between the trimmed V and J ends, which lost 7 bases and 3 bases, there was a span of 16 bases. The CDR3 DNA is TGTGCCAGCAATAGCGGGACAGCTTACTACGAGCAGTACTTC. It codes for CASNSGTAYYEQYF.

V is TRBV20-1 and J is TRBJ1-1, with 7 bases lining up with TRBD1. This CDR3 is built from 15 residues. V lost 3 bases and J lost 3; bases outside the gene matches: 10. Per the germline V gene, CDR1 is DFQATT and CDR2 is SNEGSKA (reference sequence). The chain's CDR3 is CSASVQGRWDTEAFF. The CDR3 nucleotides are TGCAGTGCTAGTGTACAGGGGAGGTGGGACACTGAAGCTTTCTTT.

The chain employs TRBV18 and TRBJ1-2; TRBD1 might be the D (6 bases). This CDR3 has 14 amino acids. Germline V CDR1 and CDR2: KGHSH, LQKENI. Trimming took 2 bases from V and 3 from J, leaving 10 bases between them. This CDR3 reads CASSPAGADYGYTF. CDR3 DNA: TGTGCCAGCTCACCAGCGGGGGCGGACTATGGCTACACCTTC.

This chain links TRBV18 with TRBJ1-4; 8 bases align to TRBD1. Trimming at V came to 4 bases and at J to 5 bases, leaving 9 bases not matched to a gene. This CDR3 has 16 residues. Germline CDR1 KGHSH, CDR2 LQKENI. This CDR3 is CASSQNRGSFNEKLFF. The CDR3 DNA reads TGTGCCAGCTCACAGAACAGGGGGTCCTTCAATGAAAAACTGTTTTTT.

The rearrangement uses TRBV2 and TRBJ1-1, with 10 bases that match TRBD1. Unmatched junction bases numbered 10, after V lost 7 bases and J lost 5 bases. CDR1 and CDR2 from the germline V gene are SNHLY and FYNNEI. The CDR3 is made up of 15 amino acids. The CDR3 bases are TGTGCCAGCACCCCACAGGGGACAGGGGTGACTGAAGCTTTCTTT. Protein product: CASTPQGTGVTEAFF.

The J gene is TRBJ1-5, the V gene TRBV11-2, with D possibly TRBD1 on 5 matching bases. V shed 4 bases and J shed 3 bases, with 10 bases lying between them. CDR1 and CDR2 (germline): SGHAT, FQNNGV. CDR3 length equals 14 residues. The CDR3: CASSYTGFNQPQHF. CDR3 nucleotide sequence: TGTGCCAGCAGCTATACAGGTTTCAATCAGCCCCAGCATTTT.

The chain uses TRBV29-1 and TRBJ2-3, with TRBD2 matching over 16 bases. The germline CDR1 and CDR2 sequences are SQVTM and ANQGSEA. The CDR3 loop spans 16 amino acids. Trimming took 3 bases from V and 6 from J; bases not matched to a gene: 6. The DNA of the CDR3 is TGCAGCGTTGACGGGACTAGCGGGGGGGCCTTGGATACGCAGTATTTT. Amino acid sequence: CSVDGTSGGALDTQYF.